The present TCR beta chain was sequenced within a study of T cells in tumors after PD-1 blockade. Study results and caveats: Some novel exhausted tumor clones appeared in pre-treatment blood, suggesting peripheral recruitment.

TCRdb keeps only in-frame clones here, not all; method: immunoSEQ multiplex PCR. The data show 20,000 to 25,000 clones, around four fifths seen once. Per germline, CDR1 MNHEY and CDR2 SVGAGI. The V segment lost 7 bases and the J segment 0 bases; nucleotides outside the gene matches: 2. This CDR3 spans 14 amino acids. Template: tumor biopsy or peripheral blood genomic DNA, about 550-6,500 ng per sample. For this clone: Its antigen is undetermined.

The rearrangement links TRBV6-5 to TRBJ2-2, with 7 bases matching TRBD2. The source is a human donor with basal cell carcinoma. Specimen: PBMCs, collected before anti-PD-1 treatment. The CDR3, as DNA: TGTGCCAGCACCAGCGGGACGAACACCGGGGAGCTGTTTTTT. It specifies CASTSGTNTGELFF.